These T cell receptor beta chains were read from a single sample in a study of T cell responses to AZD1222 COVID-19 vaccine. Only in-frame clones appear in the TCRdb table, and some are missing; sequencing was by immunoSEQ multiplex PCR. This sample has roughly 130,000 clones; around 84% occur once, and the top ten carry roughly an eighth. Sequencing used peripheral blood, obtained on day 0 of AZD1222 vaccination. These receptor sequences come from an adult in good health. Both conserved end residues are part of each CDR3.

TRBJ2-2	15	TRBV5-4	CASSILTGSTGELFF
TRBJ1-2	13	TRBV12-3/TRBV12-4	CASSWTGDAGYTF
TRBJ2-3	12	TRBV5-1	CASSFSRDAQYF
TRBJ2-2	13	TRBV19	CASSTIAAGELFF
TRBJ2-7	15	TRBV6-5	CASTGGLASSYEQYF
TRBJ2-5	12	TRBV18	CASSPNQETQYF
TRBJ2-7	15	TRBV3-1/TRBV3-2	CASTKGVGDFYEQYF
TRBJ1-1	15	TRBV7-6	CASSLVMGGNTEAFF
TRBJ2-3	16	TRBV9	CASSSGRDFGTDTQYF
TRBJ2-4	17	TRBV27	CASSLSSRSLAKNIQYF
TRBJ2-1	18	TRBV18	CASSPPGLAGGLGNEQFF
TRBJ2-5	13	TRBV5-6	CASSLARQETQYF
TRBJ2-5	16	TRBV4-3	CASSQDRIGGQETQYF
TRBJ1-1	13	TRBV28	CASSFQGWTEAFF
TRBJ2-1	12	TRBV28	CASDGRNNEQFF
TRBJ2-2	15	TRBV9	CASSGRTVNTGELFF
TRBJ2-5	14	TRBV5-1	CASSQGQGEETQYF
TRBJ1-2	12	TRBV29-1	CSVEGGVYGYTF
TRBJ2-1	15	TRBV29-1	CSVGSLAGRINEQFF
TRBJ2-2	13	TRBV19	CASRLGRAGELFF
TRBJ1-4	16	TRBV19	CASSIAQTDSNEKLFF
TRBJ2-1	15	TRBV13	CASSITLADDNEQFF
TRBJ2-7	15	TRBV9	CASSSRGGWDNEQYF
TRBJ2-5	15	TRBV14	CASSDIRPPPETQYF
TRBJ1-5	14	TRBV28	CASSSNEGNQPQHF
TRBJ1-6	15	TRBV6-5	CASSHGTGGRSPLHF
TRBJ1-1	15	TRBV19	CASSPPGQVNTEAFF
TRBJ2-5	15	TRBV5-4	CASSLTGQGGETQYF
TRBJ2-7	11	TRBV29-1	CSVVGSAKQYF
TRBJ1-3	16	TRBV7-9	CASSLELRASRNTIYF
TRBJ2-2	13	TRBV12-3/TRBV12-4	CASSSTSSGELFF
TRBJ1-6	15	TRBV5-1	CASRKGESYNSPLHF
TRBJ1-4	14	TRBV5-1	CASSTGWANEKLFF
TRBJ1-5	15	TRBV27	CASSPNRGFNQPQHF
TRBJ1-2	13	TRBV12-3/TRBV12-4	CASRAQGNYGYTF
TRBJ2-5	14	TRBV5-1	CASRKEVTEETQYF
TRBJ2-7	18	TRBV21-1	CASSKVWKRGHRSYEQYF
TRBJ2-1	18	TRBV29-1	CSVEDLRGGVWRHNEQFF
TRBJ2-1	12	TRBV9	CASSPSGDEQFF
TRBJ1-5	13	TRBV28	CASSPAREQPQHF
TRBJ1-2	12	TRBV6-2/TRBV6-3	CASSPIRDSRYF
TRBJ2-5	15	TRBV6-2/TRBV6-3	CASSTQGASPETQYF
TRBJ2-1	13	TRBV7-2	CASSLGLAGEQFF
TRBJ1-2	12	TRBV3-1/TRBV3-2	CASSRQGEGYTF
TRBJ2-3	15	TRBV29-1	CSVEDGTDSTDTQYF
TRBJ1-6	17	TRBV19	CASSTSTGGSYNSPLHF
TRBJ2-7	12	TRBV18	CASSSADYEQYF
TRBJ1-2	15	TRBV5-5	CASSSTRQAAYGYTF